The entry that follows covers one TCR beta chain sequence. What this receptor recognizes is not known. Base quality data are lacking; no much larger clone is found one base away. Collaborating institutions collected whole blood in K2EDTA tubes following their own protocols. For TCRbeta analysis, collaborators shipped samples as frozen whole blood, isolated PBMCs, or DNA extracted from either of those sample types. TCRbeta CDR3 regions were amplified from genomic DNA using the immunoSEQ Assay, a bias-controlled multiplex PCR. In the authors' own workflow: The number of nucleated cells in each sample was estimated from the amplification of reference gene primers within the assay. Sequence reads were collapsed and filtered to measure the absolute abundance of every unique TCRbeta CDR3 rearrangement. For each sample, productive Simpson clonality was calculated as the square root of Simpson's diversity index over productive rearrangements. The table was pulled from immuneACCESS by TCRdb, which kept in-frame rearrangements only. Such tables lose some clones; where checked, under half of the loss comes from unresolved V genes, and the rest has no known cause. V, J and clone size were drawn from that table, and D and trimming were deduced from the DNA. This sample comprises 110,000 or so clones, approximately 81% of them detected only once. The ten largest clones represent around 1.5% of the sample.

The data stem from a study of blood T cell repertoires in COVID-19 (dated by TCRdb to about 2020). Some background on the complete study: Samples covering the acute and convalescent phases of COVID-19 were provided by collaborators in the United States, Italy and Spain. The material from the prospective study consisted of cDNA or gDNA derived from T cells, B-cell-depleted T cells, or PBMCs. Deeply sampled blood TCRbeta repertoires from subjects exposed to, actively infected with, or recovered from COVID-19 were included in the dataset. A freely available public database, intended as a resource for researchers studying the immune response to SARS-CoV-2, is where the repertoires were released. Samples came from the ongoing ImmuneRACE study (first 160 participants) plus 1,254 subjects from 6 global collaborators. Nearly every sample came with metadata listing a de-identified subject ID, COVID-19 status, age in years and sex. Where available, HLA class I and class II types were taken from metadata supplied by the sample provider and were not determined by assay-based typing. Results the study describes overall, beyond this receptor: The amount of clinical and demographic metadata varied by source and participant and was provided uncurated.

CDR1 and CDR2 are read off the germline V gene (reference sequence) as SEHNR and FQNEAQ. At the junction V is shortened by 0 bases and J by 7 bases, with 6 bases in between. The CDR3 goes from the cysteine to the phenylalanine over 12 residues. Only the CDR3 DNA stays, 36 bases, in frame from base 1. This TCR was recovered from a man in his fifties with acute or convalescent COVID-19. Sequenced sample: peripheral blood. This chain is built from TRBV7-9 and TRBJ1-2; confidence is insufficient to name the D gene. The DNA sequence follows: TGTGCCAGCAGCTTAGCCCCGGGTGGCTACACCTTC. The encoded protein is CASSLAPGGYTF.